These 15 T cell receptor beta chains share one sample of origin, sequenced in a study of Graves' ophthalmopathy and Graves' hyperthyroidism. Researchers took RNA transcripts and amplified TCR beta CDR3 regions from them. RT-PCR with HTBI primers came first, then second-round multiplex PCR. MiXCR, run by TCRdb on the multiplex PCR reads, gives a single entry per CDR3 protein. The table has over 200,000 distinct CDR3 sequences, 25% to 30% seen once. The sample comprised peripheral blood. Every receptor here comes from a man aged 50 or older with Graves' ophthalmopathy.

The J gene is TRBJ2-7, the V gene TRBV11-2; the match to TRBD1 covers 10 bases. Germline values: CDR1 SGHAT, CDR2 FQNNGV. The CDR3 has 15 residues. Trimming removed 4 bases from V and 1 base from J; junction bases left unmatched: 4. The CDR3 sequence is CASSWEGQGSYEQYF. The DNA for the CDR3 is TGTGCCAGCAGCTGGGAGGGACAGGGGTCCTACGAGCAGTACTTC.

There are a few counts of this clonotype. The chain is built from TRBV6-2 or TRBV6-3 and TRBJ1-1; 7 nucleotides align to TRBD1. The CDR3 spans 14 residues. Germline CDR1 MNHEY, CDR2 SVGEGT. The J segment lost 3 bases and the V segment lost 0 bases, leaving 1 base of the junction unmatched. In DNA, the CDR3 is TGTGCCAGCAGTTACTCCACAGGGGACACTGAAGCTTTCTTT. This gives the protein CASSYSTGDTEAFF.

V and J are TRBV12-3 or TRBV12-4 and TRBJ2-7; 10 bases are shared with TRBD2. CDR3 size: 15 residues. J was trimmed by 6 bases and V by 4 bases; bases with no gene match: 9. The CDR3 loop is CASSYIAGGDFEQYF. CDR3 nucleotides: TGTGCCAGCAGTTATATAGCGGGAGGCGACTTCGAGCAGTACTTC.

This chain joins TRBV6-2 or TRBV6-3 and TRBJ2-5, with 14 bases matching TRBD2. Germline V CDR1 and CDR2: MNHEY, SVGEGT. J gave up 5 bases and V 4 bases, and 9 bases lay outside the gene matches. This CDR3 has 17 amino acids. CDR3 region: CASSLRLAGGPFETQYF. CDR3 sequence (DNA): TGTGCCAGCAGTTTAAGACTAGCGGGGGGGCCCTTTGAGACCCAGTACTTC.

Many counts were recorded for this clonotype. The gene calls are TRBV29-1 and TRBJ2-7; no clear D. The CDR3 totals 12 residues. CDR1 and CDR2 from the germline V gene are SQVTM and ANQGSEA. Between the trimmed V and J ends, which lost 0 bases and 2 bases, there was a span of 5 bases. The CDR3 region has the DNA TGCAGCGTTGAAGATCAAACCTACGAGCAGTACTTC. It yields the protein CSVEDQTYEQYF.

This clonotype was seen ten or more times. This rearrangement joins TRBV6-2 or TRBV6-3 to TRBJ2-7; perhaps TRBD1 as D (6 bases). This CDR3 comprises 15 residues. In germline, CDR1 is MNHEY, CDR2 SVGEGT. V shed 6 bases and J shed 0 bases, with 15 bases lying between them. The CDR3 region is CASRSQGWNSYEQYF. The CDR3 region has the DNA TGTGCCAGCAGGTCGCAGGGGTGGAACTCCTACGAGCAGTACTTC.

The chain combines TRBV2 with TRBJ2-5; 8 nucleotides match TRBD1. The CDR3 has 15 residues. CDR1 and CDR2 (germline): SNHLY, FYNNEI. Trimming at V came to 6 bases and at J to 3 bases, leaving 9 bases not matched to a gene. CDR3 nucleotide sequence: TGTGCCAGCAGAGCCCGGGACAGGAGGAAAGAGACCCAGTACTTC. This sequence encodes CASRARDRRKETQYF.

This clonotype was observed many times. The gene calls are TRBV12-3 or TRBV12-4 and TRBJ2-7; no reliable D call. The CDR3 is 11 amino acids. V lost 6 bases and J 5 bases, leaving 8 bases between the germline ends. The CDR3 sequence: CASRLVHEQYF. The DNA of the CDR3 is TGTGCCAGCAGGTTGGTCCACGAGCAGTACTTC.

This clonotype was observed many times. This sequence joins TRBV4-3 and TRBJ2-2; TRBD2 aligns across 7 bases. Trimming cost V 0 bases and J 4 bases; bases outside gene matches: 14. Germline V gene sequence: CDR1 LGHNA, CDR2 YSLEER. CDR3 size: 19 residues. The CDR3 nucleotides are TGCGCCAGCAGCCAAGATGTGCGTCCCACTCGCGGGGGCACCGGGGAGCTGTTTTTT. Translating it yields CASSQDVRPTRGGTGELFF.

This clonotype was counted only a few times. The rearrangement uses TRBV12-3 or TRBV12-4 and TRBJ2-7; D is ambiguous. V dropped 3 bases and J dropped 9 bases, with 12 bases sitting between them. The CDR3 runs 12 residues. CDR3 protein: CASSLPRVGQYF. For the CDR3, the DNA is TGTGCCAGCAGTTTGCCGCGAGTTGGGCAGTACTTC.

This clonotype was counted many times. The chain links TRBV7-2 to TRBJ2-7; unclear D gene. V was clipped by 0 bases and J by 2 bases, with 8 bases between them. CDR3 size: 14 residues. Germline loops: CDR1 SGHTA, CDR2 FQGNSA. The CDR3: CASSLARNTYEQYF. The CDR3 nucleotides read TGTGCCAGCAGCTTAGCGCGAAACACCTACGAGCAGTACTTC.

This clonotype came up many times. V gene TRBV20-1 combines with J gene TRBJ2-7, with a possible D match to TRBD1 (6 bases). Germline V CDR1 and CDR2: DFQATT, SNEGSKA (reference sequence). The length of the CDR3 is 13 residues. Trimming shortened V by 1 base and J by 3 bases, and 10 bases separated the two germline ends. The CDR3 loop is CSARVAGDYEQYF. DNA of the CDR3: TGCAGTGCTAGAGTGGCAGGGGACTACGAGCAGTACTTC.

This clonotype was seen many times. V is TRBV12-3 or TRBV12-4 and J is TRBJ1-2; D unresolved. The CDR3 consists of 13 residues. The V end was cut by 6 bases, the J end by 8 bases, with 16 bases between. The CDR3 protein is CASSPETAGGYTF. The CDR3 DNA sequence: TGTGCCAGCAGCCCTGAGACGGCCGGGGGCTACACCTTC.

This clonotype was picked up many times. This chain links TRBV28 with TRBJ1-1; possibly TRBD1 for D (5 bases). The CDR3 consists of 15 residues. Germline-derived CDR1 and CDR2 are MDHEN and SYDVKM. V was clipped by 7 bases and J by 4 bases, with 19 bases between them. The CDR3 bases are TGTGCCAGCACCCCGCGCAGGGAAACGGGCACTGAAGCTTTCTTT. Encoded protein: CASTPRRETGTEAFF.

The CDR3, as DNA: TGTGCCAGTACGTTACTATTTTATGGCTACACCTTC. Translated: CASTLLFYGYTF. J is TRBJ1-2 and V is TRBV6-2 or TRBV6-3; D gene ambiguous. The CDR3 covers 12 residues. The germline V and J ends were trimmed by 9 bases and 5 bases, with 13 bases remaining between them. In germline, CDR1 is MNHEY, CDR2 SVGEGT.